The sequence of this T cell receptor (beta chain) was determined in a study of blood T cell repertoires in COVID-19. In the study's own analysis: Nucleated cell counts were estimated from reference gene primer amplification. Clones were sequenced by immunoSEQ multiplex PCR, and TCRdb holds only the in-frame ones, with some missing. Clonal size and the V and J genes are those of that table, whereas D and trimming came from the DNA. Of more than 60,000 clones listed, over 65% are singletons. The CDR3 is made up of 15 amino acids. Trimming removed 0 bases from V and 5 bases from J, with 10 bases in between. Germline V lookup: CDR1 LGHDT, CDR2 YNNKEL (reference sequence).

The V call is TRBV3-1 (or the pseudogene TRBV3-2), the J call TRBJ1-4; no definite D call. Sequenced sample: peripheral blood. The sequence came from a human donor with acute or convalescent COVID-19. The donor label of this sample is uncertain. CDR3 amino acids: CASSQESQTNEKLFF. In nucleotides, the CDR3 is TGTGCCAGCAGCCAAGAGAGTCAGACAAATGAAAAACTGTTTTTT.